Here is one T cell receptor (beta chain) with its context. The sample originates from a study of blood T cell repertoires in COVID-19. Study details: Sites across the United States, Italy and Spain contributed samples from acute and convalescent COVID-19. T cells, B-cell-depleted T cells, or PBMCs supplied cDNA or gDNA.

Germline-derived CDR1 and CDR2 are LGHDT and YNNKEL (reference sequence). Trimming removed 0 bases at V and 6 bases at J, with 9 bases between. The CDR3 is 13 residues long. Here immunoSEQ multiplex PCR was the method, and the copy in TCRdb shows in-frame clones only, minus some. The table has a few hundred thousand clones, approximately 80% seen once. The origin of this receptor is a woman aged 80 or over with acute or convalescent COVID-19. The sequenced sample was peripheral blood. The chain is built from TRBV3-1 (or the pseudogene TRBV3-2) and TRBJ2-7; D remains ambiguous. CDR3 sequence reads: CASSQDSRSEQYF. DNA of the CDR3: TGTGCCAGCAGCCAAGATTCGAGAAGCGAGCAGTACTTC.